This T cell receptor beta chain was captured by sequencing in a study of technical replicates of blood from a few donors. Trimming pared 8 bases from V and 6 bases from J, leaving 8 bases between. The CDR3 is 10 residues long. The germline V gene has CDR1 SGHVT and CDR2 SQSDAQ. This clone was seen once. Sequencing used immunoSEQ multiplex PCR; TCRdb keeps in-frame clones, though not all of them. Of about 81,000 clones listed, 75% to 85% are singletons. The chain carries TRBV7-4 and TRBJ2-7; D gene ambiguous. The TCR sequence derives from a human donor in good health. Some clones in this sample may be carry-over from other donors' samples. Sequenced: PBMCs. CDR3 nucleotide sequence: TGTGCCAGCCCTAGTTCCGAGCAGTACTTC. It encodes CASPSSEQYF. Complete variable domain (other parts from reference TRBV7-4 and TRBJ2-7): GAGVSQSPRYKVAKRGRDVALRCDSISGHVTLYWYRQTLGQGSEVLTYSQSDAQRDKSGRPSGRFSAERPERSVSTLKIQRTEQGDSAVYLCASPSSEQYFGPGTRLTVT.